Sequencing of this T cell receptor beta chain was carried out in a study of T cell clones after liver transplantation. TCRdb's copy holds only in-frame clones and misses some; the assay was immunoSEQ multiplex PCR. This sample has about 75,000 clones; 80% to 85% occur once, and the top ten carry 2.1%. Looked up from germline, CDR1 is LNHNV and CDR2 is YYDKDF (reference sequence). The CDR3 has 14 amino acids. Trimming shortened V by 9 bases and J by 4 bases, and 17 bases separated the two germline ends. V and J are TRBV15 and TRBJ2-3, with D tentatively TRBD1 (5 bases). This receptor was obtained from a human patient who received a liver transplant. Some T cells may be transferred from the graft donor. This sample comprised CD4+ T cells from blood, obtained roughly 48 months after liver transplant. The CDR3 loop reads CATAPGRAADTQYF. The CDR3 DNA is TGTGCCACGGCGCCGGGCAGGGCGGCAGATACGCAGTATTTT.